These 12 T cell receptor beta chains came from one sample sequenced in a study of beta chain features in type 1 diabetes. Sequenced material consisted of expressed TCRB transcripts (all of the isolated RNA was reverse transcribed). Data came from immunoSEQ multiplex PCR; TCRdb stores just in-frame clones and leaves some out. The profile shows over 300,000 clones, roughly 8% of them singletons. Sequenced material: central memory CD4+ T cells from blood. The receptor set was obtained from a woman aged 18 to 35 in good health.

The J gene is TRBJ1-1, the V gene TRBV28; tentatively, D is TRBD1 (6 bases). CDR1 MDHEN and CDR2 SYDVKM come from the germline V gene. Trimming took off 8 bases at V and 5 bases at J, with 18 bases between the two ends. CDR3 length: 14 residues. CDR3 region: CASSKQGSSTEAFF. The CDR3 DNA reads TGTGCCAGCTCAAAACAGGGTTCTAGTACTGAAGCTTTCTTT.

Ten or more counts support this clone. The CDR3 spells CASSLLAPSSYNEQFF. In DNA form, the CDR3 reads TGTGCCAGCAGTTTACTAGCGCCGAGCTCCTACAATGAGCAGTTCTTC. The chain is built from TRBV11-2 and TRBJ2-1; 7 bases are a match to TRBD2. Germline V CDR1 and CDR2: SGHAT, FQNNGV. CDR3 length: 16 amino acids. J was trimmed by 0 bases and V by 6 bases; bases with no gene match: 8.

This clone has a handful of counts. This chain links TRBV7-2 with TRBJ1-4; D unclear. Trimming took off 5 bases at V and 8 bases at J, with 15 bases between the two ends. Germline V gene lookup returns CDR1 SGHTA and CDR2 FQGNSA. The CDR3 has 14 residues. CDR3 DNA: TGTGCCAGCAGCGAAGGACGGGAAATAGAAAAACTGTTTTTT. It is translated as CASSEGREIEKLFF.

This clone has just a few counts. This sequence joins TRBV29-1 and TRBJ2-3, with D tentatively TRBD2 (7 bases). The CDR3 covers 12 residues. Trimming shortened V by 2 bases and J by 6 bases, and 9 bases separated the two germline ends. Germline V gene sequence: CDR1 SQVTM, CDR2 ANQGSEA. CDR3 nucleotide sequence: TGCAGCGTTGAATGGGGGGGCGATACGCAGTATTTT. It codes for CSVEWGGDTQYF.

This clone was detected only a few times. The J gene is TRBJ2-3, the V gene TRBV5-6, with TRBD2 as a possible D gene (6 bases). The germline V gene encodes CDR1 SGHDT and CDR2 YYEEEE. This CDR3 contains 14 residues. Trimming shortened V by 5 bases and J by 3 bases, and 13 bases separated the two germline ends. DNA of the CDR3: TGTGCCAGCAGGTCTAGCGAGGTAACAGATACGCAGTATTTT. It translates to CASRSSEVTDTQYF. The variable domain in full, with the rest retrieved from reference TRBV5-6 and TRBJ2-3, is DAGVTQSPTHLIKTRGQQVTLRCSPKSGHDTVSWYQQALGQGPQFIFQYYEEEERQRGNFPDRFSGHQFPNYSSELNVNALLLGDSALYLCASRSSEVTDTQYFGPGTRLTVL.

V is TRBV9 and J is TRBJ2-5; a possible D gene is TRBD1 (6 bases). Germline CDR1 reads SGDLS; CDR2 reads YYNGEE. This CDR3 is built from 15 residues. Trimming left V 6 bases short and J 2 bases short, with 17 bases between. CDR3 nucleotides: TGTGCCAGCACGCCCACCGGGACACCTCAAGAGACCCAGTACTTC. Its protein product is CASTPTGTPQETQYF.

This rearrangement joins TRBV4-3 to TRBJ2-3; D is unclear. In germline, CDR1 is LGHNA, CDR2 YSLEER. Trimming removed 3 bases from V and 4 bases from J, with 5 bases in between. The CDR3 runs 12 residues. The CDR3, as DNA: TGCGCCAGCAGCCACTCATCAGATACGCAGTATTTT. The encoded protein is CASSHSSDTQYF.

This chain uses TRBV7-6 with TRBJ1-1, with TRBD1 matching over 10 bases. This CDR3 is 15 amino acids long. With 6 bases clipped from V and 3 bases from J, the junction kept 7 bases outside the gene matches. In germline, CDR1 is SGHVS, CDR2 FNYEAQ. The DNA of the CDR3 is TGTGCCAGCAGACCAGGACAGGGGGTTGACACTGAAGCTTTCTTT. Protein product: CASRPGQGVDTEAFF.

This clone was picked up a small number of times. The chain is built from TRBV18 and TRBJ1-5; D perhaps matches TRBD1 (5 bases). Germline V gene sequence: CDR1 KGHSH, CDR2 LQKENI. V lost 6 bases and J 0 bases, leaving 9 bases between the germline ends. CDR3 length: 14 residues. CDR3 in amino acids: CASSTRDSNQPQHF. The CDR3 bases are TGTGCCAGCTCCACCAGGGATAGCAATCAGCCCCAGCATTTT.

This clone was seen at least ten times. The chain is built from TRBV2 and TRBJ2-1; 8 positions agree with TRBD2. With 8 bases clipped from V and 4 bases from J, the junction kept 4 bases outside the gene matches. This CDR3 is 13 amino acids long. Germline-derived CDR1 and CDR2 are SNHLY and FYNNEI. The CDR3 DNA reads TGTGCCAGCGAGCGGGAGCGGTACAATGAGCAGTTCTTC. Translating it yields CASERERYNEQFF.

The J gene is TRBJ2-3, the V gene TRBV10-3; the match to TRBD2 covers 9 bases. With V trimmed by 6 bases and J by 4 bases, 5 bases remained unmatched. Germline CDR1 reads ENHRY; CDR2 reads SYGVKD. The CDR3 sequence is 14 residues long. The CDR3 DNA sequence: TGTGCCATCAGAGGGACTAGCAGCGCAGATACGCAGTATTTT. The encoded protein is CAIRGTSSADTQYF.

This clone appeared a few times. The rearrangement joins TRBV19 to TRBJ1-2; the match to TRBD1 covers 7 bases. The CDR3 totals 14 residues. Trimming at V came to 7 bases and at J to 5 bases, leaving 10 bases not matched to a gene. Per germline, CDR1 LNHDA and CDR2 SQIVND (reference sequence). The CDR3 loop reads CASTDQQGPYGYTF. The CDR3 DNA reads as TGTGCCAGTACCGACCAACAGGGGCCGTATGGCTACACCTTC.